The 19 T cell receptor beta chains below come from one sample, sequenced in a study of OX40 agonist ivuxolimab in advanced cancers. Sequenced by immunoSEQ multiplex PCR; TCRdb stores in-frame clones only, minus some. The sample has tens of thousands of clones; roughly 84% are singletons. This specimen consisted of CD4+ or CD8+ T cells sorted from blood, obtained in a trial of the OX40 agonist ivuxolimab. The receptors here all came from an adult with an advanced solid tumor such as melanoma, head and neck, liver or kidney cancer.

V is TRBV11-3 and J is TRBJ2-2; D is perhaps TRBD2 (6 bases). Trimming pared 3 bases from V and 4 bases from J, leaving 9 bases between. This CDR3 spans 14 amino acids. Looked up from germline, CDR1 is SGHNT and CDR2 is YENEEA. The CDR3 loop is CASSFGGTTGELFF. CDR3 coding DNA: TGTGCCAGCAGCTTTGGGGGGACCACCGGGGAGCTGTTTTTT.

This chain uses TRBV5-6 with TRBJ1-3; unclear D gene. The ends were cut back, 0 bases at V and 0 bases at J, with 7 bases in the middle. The CDR3 sequence is 15 residues long. Germline V CDR1 and CDR2: SGHDT, YYEEEE. Written as DNA, the CDR3 is TGTGCCAGCAGCTTGGGCAGCGCCTCTGGAAACACCATATATTTT. Translated, it gives CASSLGSASGNTIYF. Combining the CDR3 with reference TRBV5-6 and TRBJ1-3 gives the whole variable domain DAGVTQSPTHLIKTRGQQVTLRCSPKSGHDTVSWYQQALGQGPQFIFQYYEEEERQRGNFPDRFSGHQFPNYSSELNVNALLLGDSALYLCASSLGSASGNTIYFGEGSWLTVV.

The chain employs TRBV2 and TRBJ2-2; no clear D. The CDR3 is 14 residues long. Germline V gene lookup returns CDR1 SNHLY and CDR2 FYNNEI. Trimming removed 6 bases from V and 4 bases from J, with 12 bases in between. CDR3 in DNA: TGTGCCAGCAGAAGGGCGGCAAGCACCGGGGAGCTGTTTTTT. It yields the protein CASRRAASTGELFF.

The chain recombines TRBV19 with TRBJ2-1, with D tentatively TRBD1 or TRBD2 (5 bases each). The V gene's germline CDR1 is LNHDA and CDR2 SQIVND (reference sequence). Trimming stripped 9 bases from V and 7 bases from J, with 19 bases between. This CDR3 has 14 residues. The CDR3 sequence is CASHTGRFRNEQFF. The CDR3, as DNA: TGTGCCAGCCATACGGGACGGTTTCGAAATGAGCAGTTCTTC. Together with reference TRBV19 and TRBJ2-1, the CDR3 gives the full variable domain: DGGITQSPKYLFRKEGQNVTLSCEQNLNHDAMYWYRQDPGQGLRLIYYSQIVNDFQKGDIAEGYSVSREKKESFPLTVTSAQKNPTAFYLCASHTGRFRNEQFFGPGTRLTVL.

J is TRBJ2-3 and V is TRBV5-1; TRBD2 aligns across 11 bases. Unmatched junction bases numbered 7, after V lost 4 bases and J lost 0 bases. Germline-derived CDR1 and CDR2 are SGHRS and YFSETQ. The CDR3 contains 17 residues. The CDR3 coding sequence is TGCGCCAGCAGCCCGGGACTAGCGGCCAGTAGCACAGATACGCAGTATTTT. This sequence encodes CASSPGLAASSTDTQYF.

In DNA form, the CDR3 reads TGCGCCAGCAGCCTCAGGGCCGGGGGGGGGAACACCGGGGAGCTGTTTTTT. Protein: CASSLRAGGGNTGELFF. This chain joins TRBV4-3 and TRBJ2-2; 8 nucleotides line up with TRBD2. Germline CDR1 reads LGHNA; CDR2 reads YSLEER. J was trimmed by 1 base and V by 4 bases; bases with no gene match: 8. The CDR3 sequence is 17 residues long.

The chain couples TRBV6-5 to TRBJ1-2; 7 bases map to TRBD1. The CDR3 is 14 amino acids. Germline assignment: CDR1 MNHEY and CDR2 SVGAGI. V trimming: 7 bases; J trimming: 4 bases; junction bases outside the gene matches: 9. The CDR3 DNA reads TGTGCCAGCAACACAAAGACAGGGTCCTATGGCTACACCTTC. It specifies CASNTKTGSYGYTF.

The chain has TRBV14 and TRBJ2-5; perhaps TRBD2 as D (5 bases). Trimming left V 0 bases short and J 5 bases short, with 7 bases between. CDR1 and CDR2 from the germline V gene are SGHDN and FVKESK. The CDR3 is 13 residues long. CDR3 nucleotide sequence: TGTGCCAGCAGCCAAGAGAGGGTGGAGACCCAGTACTTC. Translation gives CASSQERVETQYF.

This chain uses TRBV7-2 with TRBJ1-1; D ambiguous. The CDR3 is made up of 13 amino acids. Trimming took 5 bases from V and 0 from J, leaving 7 bases between them. Germline CDR1 reads SGHTA; CDR2 reads FQGNSA. CDR3 nucleotides: TGTGCCAGCAGCCTCCAGTTGAACACTGAAGCTTTCTTT. Translation: CASSLQLNTEAFF.

This chain links TRBV9 with TRBJ1-2, with D hard to call. This CDR3 has 12 residues. Looked up from germline, CDR1 is SGDLS and CDR2 is YYNGEE. V shed 4 bases and J shed 8 bases, with 12 bases lying between them. CDR3 in amino acids: CASSQIGYGYTF. The CDR3 DNA reads as TGTGCCAGCAGCCAAATAGGGTACGGCTACACCTTC.

The chain links TRBV11-2 to TRBJ2-3, with D perhaps matching TRBD1 (6 bases). Trimming pared 5 bases from V and 0 bases from J, leaving 21 bases between. The V gene's germline CDR1 is SGHAT and CDR2 FQNNGV. CDR3 length equals 18 residues. In nucleotides, the CDR3 is TGTGCCAGCAGCATTTCCCTACGAGGGGGTGGTAGCACAGATACGCAGTATTTT. Translation gives CASSISLRGGGSTDTQYF.

This chain uses TRBV5-5 with TRBJ1-5; D is ambiguous. This CDR3 has 12 amino acids. CDR1 is SGHKS and CDR2 is YYEKEE in the germline V gene (reference sequence). The V end lost 6 bases, the J end lost 5 bases, and 9 bases lay between the germline ends. The CDR3, as DNA: TGTGCCAGCACGCCGTGGGATCAGCCCCAGCATTTT. Its protein is CASTPWDQPQHF.

This clone was detected only once. J is TRBJ1-2 and V is TRBV28, with no clear D. Germline V gene data show CDR1 as MDHEN and CDR2 as SYDVKM. Between the trimmed V and J ends, which lost 3 bases and 4 bases, there was a span of 18 bases. The length of the CDR3 is 16 residues. The CDR3 nucleotides are TGTGCCAGCAGTTTGGCGGGTTTTGGCAGATTCTATGGCTACACCTTC. Its protein is CASSLAGFGRFYGYTF.

The chain couples TRBV15 to TRBJ1-5; D not resolved. Germline V gene sequence: CDR1 LNHNV, CDR2 YYDKDF (reference sequence). This CDR3 region has 13 residues. Trimming pared 3 bases from V and 4 bases from J, leaving 7 bases between. The CDR3: CATSSSPNQPQHF. CDR3 DNA sequence: TGTGCCACCAGCAGTAGCCCAAATCAGCCCCAGCATTTT. The complete variable domain, with remaining parts taken from reference TRBV15 and TRBJ1-5, reads DAMVIQNPRYQVTQFGKPVTLSCSQTLNHNVMYWYQQKSSQAPKLLFHYYDKDFNNEADTPDNFQSRRPNTSFCFLDIRSPGLGDTAMYLCATSSSPNQPQHFGDGTRLSIL.

This chain uses TRBV5-4 with TRBJ1-2, with a possible D match to TRBD1 (5 bases). The CDR3 spans 15 residues. Trimming removed 0 bases from V and 0 bases from J, with 9 bases in between. Germline V lookup: CDR1 SGHNT, CDR2 YYREEE (reference sequence). Here the CDR3 reads CASSLGTQTNYGYTF. The CDR3 coding sequence is TGTGCCAGCAGCTTGGGGACACAAACTAACTATGGCTACACCTTC.

This clone has a single count. The chain links TRBV7-2 to TRBJ1-6; D ambiguous. This CDR3 is 15 amino acids long. Deletions cut 0 bases from V and 6 bases from J, with 9 bases between. Germline CDR1 and CDR2: SGHTA and FQGNSA. In DNA, the CDR3 is TGTGCCAGCAGCTTAGCCGGACTAACTAATTCACCCCTCCACTTT. This translates into CASSLAGLTNSPLHF.

The V call is TRBV9, the J call TRBJ2-7; D tentatively reads TRBD1 or TRBD2 (6 bases each). Deletions cut 0 bases from V and 5 bases from J, with 15 bases between. Germline V gives CDR1 SGDLS, CDR2 YYNGEE. There are 15 residues in the CDR3. CDR3 protein: CASSVEGGPPHEQYF. As DNA, the CDR3 is TGTGCCAGCAGCGTAGAGGGGGGTCCCCCCCACGAGCAGTACTTC.

The rearrangement uses TRBV15 and TRBJ2-5; 7 bases line up with TRBD2. Germline CDR1 LNHNV, CDR2 YYDKDF (reference sequence). Losses at the gene ends were 0 bases for V and 4 bases for J; bases not matched to a gene: 14. This CDR3 is built from 18 residues. CDR3 bases: TGTGCCACCAGCAGAGACCCCCCAGGGAGGGTGGAAGGAGAGACCCAGTACTTC. It is translated as CATSRDPPGRVEGETQYF.

The gene calls are TRBV7-2 and TRBJ2-2; D uncertain. Trimming cost V 2 bases and J 2 bases, with 12 bases left between them. The germline CDR1 and CDR2 sequences are SGHTA and FQGNSA. There are 16 residues in the CDR3. CDR3 protein: CASSLLGVSNTGELFF. As DNA, the CDR3 is TGTGCCAGCAGCTTACTGGGTGTTAGTAACACCGGGGAGCTGTTTTTT.